A selection of T cell receptor beta chains follows, all from one sample in a study of T cells after yellow fever vaccination. TCRdb passed the 5' RACE reads through MiXCR, listing each CDR3 protein once. The table lists some 73,000 distinct CDR3 sequences, approximately 7.5% of them singletons, with 41% in the top ten. Sequences were derived from CD8+ T cells sorted from PBMCs, sampled on the day of the yellow fever booster vaccination. These receptors were collected from a man aged 25 to 45 who received the YFV17D yellow fever vaccine. Both conserved end residues are part of each CDR3. A D gene is named only where the DNA matches it firmly. Not all rows give a size; the values are once, few, many and, for expanded clones, a class.

v_gene	abundance	j_gene	d_gene	CDR3aa	CDR3nt
TRBV6-5	few	TRBJ1-5	TRBD1	CASSYGTGDQPQHF	TGTGCCAGCAGTTACGGGACAGGGGATCAGCCCCAGCATTTT
TRBV7-8	.	TRBJ2-7	TRBD2	CASSAVGTRWLEQYF	TGTGCCAGCAGCGCCGTCGGGACTAGGTGGCTCGAGCAGTACTTC
TRBV4-2	many	TRBJ2-7	TRBD1	CASSQLTGGYEQYF	TGTGCCAGCAGCCAACTGACAGGGGGCTACGAGCAGTACTTC
TRBV18	.	TRBJ2-7	TRBD2	CASSPYTSGNSYEQYF	TGTGCCAGCTCACCATACACTAGCGGGAACTCCTACGAGCAGTACTTC
TRBV20-1	.	TRBJ2-1	TRBD2	CSSPGRSYNEQFF	TGCAGTTCCCCCGGGAGGTCCTACAATGAGCAGTTCTTC
TRBV5-5	.	TRBJ1-2	.	CASSLRTVNYGYTF	TGTGCCAGCAGCTTAAGGACGGTTAACTATGGCTACACCTTC
TRBV9	few	TRBJ2-2	TRBD2	CASSSSGVNTGELFF	TGTGCCAGCAGCTCTAGCGGGGTAAACACCGGGGAGCTGTTTTTT
TRBV27	.	TRBJ2-7	.	CASSYQGIAYEQYF	TGTGCCAGCAGTTACCAGGGGATAGCCTACGAGCAGTACTTC
TRBV15	few	TRBJ2-3	.	CATSRDKSGDTQYF	TGTGCCACCAGCAGAGATAAGAGCGGGGATACGCAGTATTTT
TRBV7-2	many	TRBJ2-3	TRBD2	CASSVAGGGDTQYF	TGTGCCAGCAGCGTAGCTGGGGGGGGAGATACGCAGTATTTT
TRBV5-1	.	TRBJ2-5	.	CASSFATVGQETKYF	TGCGCCAGCAGCTTCGCTACTGTGGGTCAAGAGACCAAGTACTTC
TRBV27	.	TRBJ2-1	.	CASRSSSYNEQFF	TGTGCCAGCAGATCGAGCAGCTACAATGAGCAGTTCTTC
TRBV29-1	few	TRBJ2-5	.	CSVGPVARSNRRETQYF	TGCAGCGTTGGCCCGGTGGCACGGTCTAATAGGAGGGAGACCCAGTACTTC
TRBV9	many	TRBJ1-1	.	CASSDSSTEAFF	TGTGCCAGCAGCGATTCATCCACTGAAGCTTTCTTT
TRBV11-2	.	TRBJ2-1	.	CASSLKASNLNEQFF	TGTGCCAGCAGCCTAAAGGCCTCGAATCTCAATGAGCAGTTCTTC
TRBV27	.	TRBJ2-7	TRBD2	CARSLDVLAGEYEQYF	TGTGCCAGAAGTTTAGACGTCCTAGCGGGAGAATACGAGCAGTACTTC
TRBV29-1	.	TRBJ2-1	TRBD2	CSVEASGQNNEQFF	TGCAGCGTTGAAGCTAGCGGGCAAAACAATGAGCAGTTCTTC
TRBV6-2/TRBV6-3	.	TRBJ2-5	.	CASEQDQETQYF	TGTGCCAGCGAACAAGACCAAGAGACCCAGTACTTC
TRBV27	few	TRBJ2-3	.	CASSLLAPSTDTQYF	TGTGCCAGCAGTTTACTGGCCCCTAGCACAGATACGCAGTATTTT
TRBV29-1	.	TRBJ2-3	TRBD2	CSVVRTGGPGDTQYF	TGCAGCGTTGTAAGAACGGGAGGGCCAGGAGATACGCAGTATTTT
TRBV4-3	many	TRBJ2-7	TRBD1	CASSLGQGVINEQYF	TGCGCCAGCAGCCTGGGACAGGGTGTTATCAACGAGCAGTACTTC
TRBV6-5	.	TRBJ2-2	TRBD1	CASSYSATGMTGELFF	TGTGCCAGCAGTTACTCGGCGACAGGGATGACCGGGGAGCTGTTTTTT
TRBV7-6	many	TRBJ2-3	TRBD1	CASSVDRGNADTQYF	TGTGCCAGCAGCGTTGACAGGGGGAACGCAGATACGCAGTATTTT
TRBV5-6	many	TRBJ2-1	.	CASSPNGLTKQFF	TGTGCCAGCAGCCCAAATGGGCTAACCAAGCAGTTCTTC
TRBV29-1	many	TRBJ2-3	.	CSVRDGITDTQYF	TGCAGCGTCCGTGACGGGATCACAGATACGCAGTATTTT
TRBV4-2	few	TRBJ1-1	.	CASSQPPGLNTEAFF	TGTGCCAGCAGCCAGCCTCCCGGGTTGAACACTGAAGCTTTCTTT
TRBV5-1	many	TRBJ2-1	.	CASSSGLSPEPFF	TGCGCCAGCAGCTCCGGACTGAGCCCCGAGCCGTTCTTC
TRBV7-7	.	TRBJ2-1	TRBD2	CASSLNTGGNEQFF	TGTGCCAGCAGCTTAAATACGGGGGGGAATGAGCAGTTCTTC
TRBV10-2	many	TRBJ2-3	.	CASSESADTQYF	TGCGCCAGCAGTGAATCGGCAGATACGCAGTATTTT
TRBV27	few	TRBJ2-1	.	CASTLQGEHNEQFF	TGTGCCAGCACCCTCCAAGGGGAGCACAATGAGCAGTTCTTC
TRBV7-9	many	TRBJ1-1	.	CASSSLLTENTEAFF	TGTGCCAGCAGCTCCCTCCTGACGGAGAACACTGAAGCTTTCTTT
TRBV5-6	.	TRBJ2-7	TRBD1	CASSSGQGVVVEQYF	TGTGCCAGCAGCTCAGGACAGGGGGTGGTGGTCGAGCAGTACTTC
TRBV7-6	few	TRBJ2-1	.	CASSLSIGGYNEQFF	TGTGCCAGCAGCCTCAGTATCGGAGGGTACAATGAGCAGTTCTTC
TRBV27	many	TRBJ1-2	.	CASSSGPFYGYTF	TGTGCCAGCAGTTCCGGACCGTTCTATGGCTACACCTTC
TRBV5-1	many	TRBJ2-5	.	CASSLPLRAEETQYF	TGCGCCAGCAGCTTGCCCCTCAGGGCGGAAGAGACCCAGTACTTC
TRBV7-2	.	TRBJ2-1	.	CASSLELISGNEQFF	TGTGCCAGCAGCTTAGAACTCATCTCGGGGAATGAGCAGTTCTTC
TRBV15	few	TRBJ2-1	.	CATSPQTHGGEQFF	TGTGCCACCAGTCCCCAGACCCACGGAGGTGAGCAGTTCTTC
TRBV30	many	TRBJ2-1	.	CAWSVVNNEQFF	TGTGCCTGGAGTGTCGTGAACAATGAGCAGTTCTTC
TRBV27	.	TRBJ2-5	TRBD2	CASRSSGRYQETQYF	TGTGCCAGCAGGAGTAGCGGGAGGTACCAAGAGACCCAGTACTTC
TRBV29-1	.	TRBJ2-1	TRBD1	CSVRAGGYNEQFF	TGCAGCGTTCGTGCAGGGGGCTACAATGAGCAGTTCTTC
TRBV19	many	TRBJ2-3	TRBD2	CASSVLAGPDTQYF	TGTGCCAGTAGTGTCCTAGCGGGGCCAGATACGCAGTATTTT
TRBV2	few	TRBJ2-5	.	CASSESRGQETQYF	TGTGCCAGCAGTGAAAGCAGGGGACAAGAGACCCAGTACTTC
TRBV7-9	.	TRBJ2-7	.	CASSLAQGGVEQYF	TGTGCCAGCAGCTTAGCGCAAGGCGGAGTCGAGCAGTACTTC
TRBV7-9	few	TRBJ2-1	.	CASSLTGPHEQFF	TGTGCCAGCAGCCTGACAGGTCCCCATGAGCAGTTCTTC
TRBV4-3	.	TRBJ2-3	TRBD1	CASSPGTGRDTQYF	TGCGCCAGCAGCCCAGGGACAGGGAGGGATACGCAGTATTTT
TRBV25-1	.	TRBJ2-7	.	CASSDLSRGGDEQYF	TGTGCCAGCAGTGATCTGAGCAGGGGGGGGGACGAGCAGTACTTC